Reported below is one T cell receptor beta chain. Looked up from germline, CDR1 is SGHDT and CDR2 is YYEEEE. J lost 2 bases, V lost 4 bases, and 6 bases had no gene match. The CDR3 covers 15 residues. The data originate from a study of blood T cell repertoires in COVID-19. Turning to the study itself: Samples came from the United States, Italy and Spain, spanning acute and convalescent COVID-19.

Sequencing used immunoSEQ multiplex PCR; TCRdb keeps in-frame clones, though not all of them. The repertoire holds 200,000 to 250,000 clones, with approximately 87% as singletons. The sample was peripheral blood. This TCR derives from a woman aged 50 to 60 with acute or convalescent COVID-19. The J gene is TRBJ1-5, the V gene TRBV5-6; 7 bases fit TRBD1. CDR3 DNA sequence: TGTGCCAGCAGCGAACGCGACAGGGGCAATCAGCCCCAGCATTTT. Protein product: CASSERDRGNQPQHF.